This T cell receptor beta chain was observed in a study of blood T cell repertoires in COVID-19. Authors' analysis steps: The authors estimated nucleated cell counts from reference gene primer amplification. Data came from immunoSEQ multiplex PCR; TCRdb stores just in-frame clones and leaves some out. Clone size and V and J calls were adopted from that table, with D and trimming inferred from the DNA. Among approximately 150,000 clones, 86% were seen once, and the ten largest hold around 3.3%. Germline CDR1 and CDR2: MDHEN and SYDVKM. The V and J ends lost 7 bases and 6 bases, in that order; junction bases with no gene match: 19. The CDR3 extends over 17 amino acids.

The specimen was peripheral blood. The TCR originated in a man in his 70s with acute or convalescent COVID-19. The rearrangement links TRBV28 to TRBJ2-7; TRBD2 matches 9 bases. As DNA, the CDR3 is TGTGCCAGCAAATTATCTAAGGTGGGGCTAGCGGGATCCGAGCAGTACTTC. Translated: CASKLSKVGLAGSEQYF. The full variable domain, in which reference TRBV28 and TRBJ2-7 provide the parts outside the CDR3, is DVKVTQSSRYLVKRTGEKVFLECVQDMDHENMFWYRQDPGLGLRLIYFSYDVKMKEKGDIPEGYSVSREKKERFSLILESASTNQTSMYLCASKLSKVGLAGSEQYFGPGTRLTVT.